This entry lists 13 T cell receptor beta chains sequenced from one sample in a study of shared clonotypes between healthy human individuals. Terminally differentiated effector memory CD45RA+ cells were excluded by CCR7 positive selection of CD45RO-negative cells. Assay: immunoSEQ multiplex PCR; the TCRdb copy retains only in-frame clones and omits some. The data hold around 1.9 million clones, with over 85% observed a single time. The sequenced sample was naive CD8+ T cells from PBMCs. These receptors were taken from a young man in good health. Some clones in this sample may be carry-over from other donors' samples.

The chain is built from TRBV27 and TRBJ2-7, with TRBD2 as a possible D gene (5 bases). This CDR3 contains 15 residues. Germline-derived CDR1 and CDR2 are MNHEY and SMNVEV (reference sequence). The V gene lost 1 base and the J gene lost 3 bases, with 13 bases spanning the gap. The CDR3 nucleotides are TGTGCCAGCAGTTTATACGCGGAGAGGGTCTACGAGCAGTACTTC. It codes for CASSLYAERVYEQYF.

This chain uses TRBV7-9 with TRBJ2-3, with D possibly TRBD2 on 6 matching bases. The V end was cut by 4 bases, the J end by 2 bases, with 13 bases between. Germline loops: CDR1 SEHNR, CDR2 FQNEAQ (reference sequence). This CDR3 contains 15 residues. CDR3 in amino acids: CASSSTASDTDTQYF. The CDR3 bases are TGTGCCAGCAGCTCAACGGCTAGCGACACAGATACGCAGTATTTT.

This chain joins TRBV7-9 and TRBJ1-4, with TRBD1 as a possible D gene (6 bases). The CDR3 has 16 amino acids. CDR1 is SEHNR and CDR2 is FQNEAQ in the germline V gene (reference sequence). Trimming took off 5 bases at V and 7 bases at J, with 20 bases between the two ends. The CDR3 region has the DNA TGTGCCAGCAGCCTAGGGACACCAGCCGATGGTGAAAAACTGTTTTTT. Translated: CASSLGTPADGEKLFF.

The CDR3 region is CASSYSIANPNDEQYF. CDR3 sequence (DNA): TGTGCCAGCAGTTACTCGATTGCTAATCCCAACGACGAGCAGTACTTC. This rearrangement joins TRBV6-6 to TRBJ2-7; D unresolved. This CDR3 contains 16 residues. The germline CDR1 and CDR2 sequences are MNHNY and SVGAGI (reference sequence). V lost 0 bases to trimming and J lost 5 bases, with 17 bases between them.

The genes are TRBV14 and TRBJ2-1, with D perhaps matching TRBD1 (5 bases). Trimming took 1 base from V and 9 from J, leaving 13 bases between them. This CDR3 contains 14 residues. Germline V gives CDR1 SGHDN, CDR2 FVKESK. CDR3 nucleotides: TGTGCCAGCAGCCAAGCGGCAGGGTGGGGTGAGCAGTTCTTC. It is translated as CASSQAAGWGEQFF.

The J gene is TRBJ1-3, the V gene TRBV13; D may be TRBD1 (5 bases). V lost 2 bases and J lost 2, with 19 bases in between. Germline CDR1 reads PRHDT; CDR2 reads FYEKMQ (reference sequence). CDR3 length equals 18 residues. DNA for the CDR3: TGTGCCAGCAGCTTACGGCTTGGGGGATGGACTACTGGAAACACCATATATTTT. Residues: CASSLRLGGWTTGNTIYF.

The chain recombines TRBV7-8 with TRBJ2-7, with D uncertain. Between the trimmed V and J ends, which lost 1 base and 0 bases, there was a span of 10 bases. Germline assignment: CDR1 SGHVS and CDR2 FQNEAQ. This CDR3 is 15 amino acids long. The CDR3 region has the DNA TGTGCCAGCAGCTTAGGAGGCGACTTCTCCTACGAGCAGTACTTC. This sequence encodes CASSLGGDFSYEQYF.

With regard to this clone: Other DNA sequences from this sample encode an identical CDR3 as well. The rearrangement links TRBV27 to TRBJ2-7; unclear D gene. CDR3 length: 12 residues. Trimming removed 4 bases from V and 4 bases from J, with 8 bases in between. Germline V CDR1 and CDR2: MNHEY, SMNVEV (reference sequence). The CDR3 DNA reads as TGTGCCAGCAGTTACCAAGGGTACGAGCAGTACTTC. Translating gives CASSYQGYEQYF.

This chain uses TRBV4-3 with TRBJ2-1, with 9 bases identical to TRBD1. CDR1 is LGHNA, CDR2 YSLEER, per germline. V lost 5 bases to trimming and J lost 9 bases; unmatched junction nucleotides: 8. The CDR3 length is 14 residues. The CDR3, as DNA: TGCGCCAGCAGCTCAACGGACAGGGGAGGTGAGCAGTTCTTC. This translates into CASSSTDRGGEQFF.

The J gene is TRBJ2-7, the V gene TRBV19, with a weak D call TRBD2 (5 bases). The CDR3 is made up of 14 amino acids. V dropped 6 bases and J dropped 1 base, with 13 bases sitting between them. Germline loops: CDR1 LNHDA, CDR2 SQIVND (reference sequence). CDR3 sequence: CASSPLGLSYEQYF. Here the CDR3 DNA reads TGTGCCAGTAGCCCACTCGGACTGTCCTACGAGCAGTACTTC. Supplemented by reference TRBV19 and TRBJ2-7, the full variable domain reads DGGITQSPKYLFRKEGQNVTLSCEQNLNHDAMYWYRQDPGQGLRLIYYSQIVNDFQKGDIAEGYSVSREKKESFPLTVTSAQKNPTAFYLCASSPLGLSYEQYFGPGTRLTVT.

The rearrangement links TRBV28 to TRBJ2-2; D assignment may be TRBD1 or TRBD2 (5 bases each). The germline V gene has CDR1 MDHEN and CDR2 SYDVKM. The CDR3 is made up of 15 amino acids. Trimming removed 3 bases from V and 1 base from J, with 9 bases in between. DNA of the CDR3: TGTGCCAGCAGTTTTGGGACCAAGAACACCGGGGAGCTGTTTTTT. Protein sequence: CASSFGTKNTGELFF.

This clone was counted once. This CDR3 is also generated by other DNA sequences in the sample. The chain joins TRBV27 to TRBJ2-7; TRBD1 matches at 11 bases. The germline CDR1 and CDR2 sequences are MNHEY and SMNVEV (reference sequence). Trimming took 2 bases from V and 0 from J; bases not matched to a gene: 0. This CDR3 comprises 15 residues. DNA for the CDR3: TGTGCCAGCAGTTTAGGGACAGGGGGCTCCTACGAGCAGTACTTC. It translates to CASSLGTGGSYEQYF.

The CDR3 nucleotides are TGCGCCAGCAGCCAAGATCTACGGGTTCCTAGCACAGATACGCAGTATTTT. Its protein is CASSQDLRVPSTDTQYF. V is TRBV4-3 and J is TRBJ2-3, with D unresolved. Germline V gene lookup returns CDR1 LGHNA and CDR2 YSLEER. The CDR3 runs 17 residues. Trimming removed 0 bases from V and 0 bases from J, with 13 bases in between.